This T cell receptor (beta chain) was sequenced during a study of T cells after yellow fever vaccination. MiXCR was run by TCRdb on the 5' RACE reads, yielding one entry per CDR3 protein. Altogether 100,000 to 150,000 distinct CDR3 sequences are present, 7.4% being singletons, with the ten largest covering just under 2.5%. The study, taken as a whole, reports: The appearance of a small share of clonotypes in both CD4 and CD8 compartments was observed.

The sample holds many counts of this clonotype. Its antigen is not identified. This receptor was identified in a young man who received the YFV17D yellow fever vaccine. The sample was CD4+ T cells sorted from PBMCs, taken 10 days after the first yellow fever vaccination.

CDR3 coding DNA: TGTGCCAGCAGCCGCGCAGGGGCGGGTGGCTACACCTTC. It is translated as CASSRAGAGGYTF. J is TRBJ1-2 and V is TRBV6-5; maybe TRBD1 (6 bases). V was shortened by 6 bases and J by 7 bases, with 15 bases between the two germline ends. The CDR3 has 13 residues. CDR1 and CDR2 (germline): MNHEY, SVGAGI.